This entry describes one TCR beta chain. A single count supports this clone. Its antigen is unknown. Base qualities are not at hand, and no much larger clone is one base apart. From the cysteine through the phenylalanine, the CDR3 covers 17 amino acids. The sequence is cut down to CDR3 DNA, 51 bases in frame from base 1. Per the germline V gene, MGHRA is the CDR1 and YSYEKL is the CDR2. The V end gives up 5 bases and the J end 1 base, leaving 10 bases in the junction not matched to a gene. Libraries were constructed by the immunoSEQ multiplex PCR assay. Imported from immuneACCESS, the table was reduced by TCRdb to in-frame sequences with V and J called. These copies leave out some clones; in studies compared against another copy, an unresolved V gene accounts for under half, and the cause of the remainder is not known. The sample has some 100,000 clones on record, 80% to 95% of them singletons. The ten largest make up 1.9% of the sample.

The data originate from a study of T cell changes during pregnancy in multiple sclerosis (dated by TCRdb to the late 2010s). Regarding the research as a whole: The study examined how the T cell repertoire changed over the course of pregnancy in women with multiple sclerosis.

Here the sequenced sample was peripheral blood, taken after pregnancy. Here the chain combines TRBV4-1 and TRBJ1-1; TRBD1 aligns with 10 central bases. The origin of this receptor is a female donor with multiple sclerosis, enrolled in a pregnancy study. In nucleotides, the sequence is TGCGCCAGCAGCTCCCGGACAGGGGGTCAACAGAACACTGAAGCTTTCTTT. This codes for CASSSRTGGQQNTEAFF.